This TCR beta chain stems from a study of neurological immune-mediated disorders. This clonotype was seen many times. V shed 4 bases and J 5 bases; nucleotides not matched to a gene: 7. Germline V gene sequence: CDR1 SNHLY, CDR2 FYNNEI. The length of the CDR3 is 15 residues. Indicated time point: longitudinal time-point 1 (baseline). TCRdb independently ran MiXCR on the 5' RACE reads; one entry per CDR3 protein. The sample lists under 90,000 distinct CDR3 sequences, about a tenth seen once, with 8.5% to 10% in the top ten. This chain links TRBV2 with TRBJ2-1; 8 bases map to TRBD2. Sequences were obtained from PBMCs. The clonotype was recovered from a man in his thirties or forties in good health. The CDR3: CASSAGLGINNEQFF. DNA for the CDR3: TGTGCCAGCAGTGCGGGACTAGGGATCAACAATGAGCAGTTCTTC.